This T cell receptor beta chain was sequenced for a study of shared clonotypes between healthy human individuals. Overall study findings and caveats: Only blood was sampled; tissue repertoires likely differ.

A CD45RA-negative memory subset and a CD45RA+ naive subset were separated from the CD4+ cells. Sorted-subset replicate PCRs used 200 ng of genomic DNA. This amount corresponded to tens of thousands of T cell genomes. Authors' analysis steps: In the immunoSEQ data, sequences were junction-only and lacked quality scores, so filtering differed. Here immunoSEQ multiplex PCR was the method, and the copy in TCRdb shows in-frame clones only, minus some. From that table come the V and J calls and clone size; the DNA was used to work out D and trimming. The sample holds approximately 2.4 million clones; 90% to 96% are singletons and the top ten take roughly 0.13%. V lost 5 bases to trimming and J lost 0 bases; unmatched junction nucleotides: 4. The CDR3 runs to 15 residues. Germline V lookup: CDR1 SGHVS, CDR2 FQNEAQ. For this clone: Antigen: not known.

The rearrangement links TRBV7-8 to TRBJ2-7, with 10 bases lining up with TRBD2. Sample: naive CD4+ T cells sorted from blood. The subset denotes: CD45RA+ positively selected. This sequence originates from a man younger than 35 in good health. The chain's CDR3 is CASSSTSGTSYEQYF. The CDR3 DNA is TGTGCCAGCAGCAGTACTAGCGGGACCTCCTACGAGCAGTACTTC.